These 4 T cell receptor beta chains came from one sample sequenced in a study of blood T cell repertoires in COVID-19. The method was immunoSEQ multiplex PCR; TCRdb's version includes in-frame clones alone and lacks a portion of them. The sample has about 220,000 clones, about four fifths seen once; the top ten hold roughly 2.3%. The sequencing input was peripheral blood. Every receptor here comes from a woman in her sixties with acute or convalescent COVID-19.

The chain joins TRBV27 to TRBJ2-2; 8 positions match TRBD1. Germline loops: CDR1 MNHEY, CDR2 SMNVEV (reference sequence). J gave up 5 bases and V 6 bases, and 5 bases lay outside the gene matches. The CDR3 runs to 14 residues. CDR3 in DNA: TGTGCCAGCAGATGGACAGGGCAGACCGGGGAGCTGTTTTTT. Amino acid sequence: CASRWTGQTGELFF.

The chain combines TRBV19 with TRBJ1-4; D perhaps matches TRBD1 (6 bases). Looked up from germline, CDR1 is LNHDA and CDR2 is SQIVND (reference sequence). V was trimmed by 7 bases and J by 5 bases, leaving 17 bases between them. The CDR3 extends over 15 amino acids. CDR3 nucleotide sequence: TGTGCCAGTAAGGAACAGTGGCAGGGGAATGAAAAACTGTTTTTT. Translating gives CASKEQWQGNEKLFF.

The chain has TRBV30 and TRBJ1-2; a possible D gene is TRBD1 (6 bases). In germline, CDR1 is GTSNPN, CDR2 SVGIG (reference sequence). CDR3 length equals 13 residues. V was trimmed by 3 bases and J by 4 bases, leaving 12 bases between them. The CDR3 protein is CAWSNGQTYGYTF. CDR3 sequence (DNA): TGTGCCTGGAGCAATGGACAGACCTATGGCTACACCTTC.

This chain connects TRBV30 to TRBJ2-7; 10 bases line up with TRBD1. Germline V gene sequence: CDR1 GTSNPN, CDR2 SVGIG (reference sequence). The CDR3 sequence is 14 residues long. J gave up 5 bases and V 2 bases, and 6 bases lay outside the gene matches. The CDR3 nucleotides are TGTGCCTGGAGTATAGGGACAGGGGCGCACGAGCAGTACTTC. Amino acids: CAWSIGTGAHEQYF.